Below, 30 T cell receptor beta chains from the same sample are listed, as sequenced in a study of T cell changes during pregnancy in multiple sclerosis. Sequencing was performed with immunoSEQ multiplex PCR; in TCRdb, only in-frame clones are kept and a portion is missing. Found here are some 79,000 clones, 90% to 95% of them singletons; the top ten hold approximately 0.45%. The sample consisted of CD4+ T cells from peripheral blood mononuclear cells, taken in the second trimester of pregnancy. Receptors were obtained from a female donor with multiple sclerosis, enrolled in a pregnancy study.

The genes are TRBV18 and TRBJ2-3; 7 nucleotides align to TRBD1. The CDR3 loop spans 16 amino acids. The J segment lost 2 bases and the V segment lost 0 bases, leaving 5 bases of the junction unmatched. Germline V CDR1 and CDR2: KGHSH, LQKENI. CDR3 DNA: TGTGCCAGCTCACCACCCGACAGGGCGAACACAGATACGCAGTATTTT. Protein product: CASSPPDRANTDTQYF.

J is TRBJ1-1 and V is TRBV5-6; D is perhaps TRBD1 (5 bases). The CDR3 loop spans 12 amino acids. V lost 4 bases, J lost 12 bases, and 16 bases lay in between. The V gene's germline CDR1 is SGHDT and CDR2 YYEEEE. The CDR3 nucleotides read TGTGCCAGCAGCGTCAAGGGGTTTCCGACTTTCTTT. As protein: CASSVKGFPTFF. The whole variable domain, remainder taken from reference TRBV5-6 and TRBJ1-1, is DAGVTQSPTHLIKTRGQQVTLRCSPKSGHDTVSWYQQALGQGPQFIFQYYEEEERQRGNFPDRFSGHQFPNYSSELNVNALLLGDSALYLCASSVKGFPTFFGQGTRLTVV.

V and J are TRBV5-1 and TRBJ2-1; D not resolved. Trimming pared 8 bases from V and 0 bases from J, leaving 9 bases between. CDR1 is SGHRS, CDR2 YFSETQ, per germline. The CDR3 totals 13 residues. The CDR3 DNA sequence: TGCGCCAGAATGAAACACTCCTACAATGAGCAGTTCTTC. Translating it yields CARMKHSYNEQFF.

J is TRBJ1-6 and V is TRBV28; D not certain. Germline CDR1 is MDHEN and CDR2 is SYDVKM. The CDR3 has 14 amino acids. V gave up 4 bases and J gave up 10 bases, with 14 bases separating them. The CDR3 is CASSSYGSRSPLHF. CDR3 DNA sequence: TGTGCCAGCAGTTCCTATGGCTCGCGGTCACCCCTCCACTTT.

This chain links TRBV11-2 with TRBJ2-1; 9 bases match TRBD2. CDR3 length equals 17 residues. The V gene's germline CDR1 is SGHAT and CDR2 FQNNGV. V dropped 1 base and J dropped 8; count of bases not matched to a gene: 12. CDR3 in amino acids: CASSLVRRAGGRDEQFF. CDR3 coding DNA: TGTGCCAGCAGCTTAGTTCGACGAGCGGGGGGCAGGGATGAGCAGTTCTTC.

J is TRBJ2-5 and V is TRBV5-1, with 8 bases identical to TRBD2. Germline assignment: CDR1 SGHRS and CDR2 YFSETQ. The CDR3 is 18 residues long. J was trimmed by 2 bases and V by 1 base; bases with no gene match: 13. The CDR3 DNA sequence: TGCGCCAGCAGCTTGATGAAAGGTCGCGGGGGGTTTCAAGAGACCCAGTACTTC. This sequence encodes CASSLMKGRGGFQETQYF.

This clone was seen a few times. The rearrangement uses TRBV27 and TRBJ1-1; weak D call: TRBD1 (5 bases). The CDR3 spans 13 residues. Trimming left V 5 bases short and J 4 bases short, with 11 bases between. Germline V gene lookup returns CDR1 MNHEY and CDR2 SMNVEV (reference sequence). The chain's CDR3 is CASSKGVFTEAFF. The CDR3 region has the DNA TGTGCCAGCAGTAAAGGGGTGTTCACTGAAGCTTTCTTT.

The chain employs TRBV27 and TRBJ2-1, with 7 bases fitting TRBD1. Germline assignment: CDR1 MNHEY and CDR2 SMNVEV (reference sequence). The CDR3 is 15 amino acids. Trimming removed 3 bases from V and 4 bases from J; junction bases left unmatched: 6. The CDR3: CASSFQGQNYNEQFF. In DNA, the CDR3 is TGTGCCAGCAGTTTTCAGGGACAGAATTACAATGAGCAGTTCTTC.

J is TRBJ2-5 and V is TRBV12-5; TRBD2 matches at 7 bases. Germline V gene lookup returns CDR1 LGHNT and CDR2 FRNRAP. This CDR3 has 15 amino acids. J gave up 0 bases and V 1 base, and 2 bases lay outside the gene matches. CDR3 nucleotides: TGTGCTAGTGGTTTGGGCAGCGGGAACCAAGAGACCCAGTACTTC. It is translated as CASGLGSGNQETQYF.

This chain links TRBV18 with TRBJ2-7; 10 bases are a match to TRBD2. The germline gives CDR1 KGHSH, CDR2 LQKENI. This CDR3 comprises 15 residues. V shed 2 bases and J 3 bases; nucleotides not matched to a gene: 4. The CDR3 DNA reads TGTGCCAGCTCACCAGGCGTAGCGGGGGGCTACGAGCAGTACTTC. It is translated as CASSPGVAGGYEQYF. The full variable domain, its missing parts supplied by reference TRBV18 and TRBJ2-7, is NAGVMQNPRHLVRRRGQEARLRCSPMKGHSHVYWYRQLPEEGLKFMVYLQKENIIDESGMPKERFSAEFPKEGPSILRIQQVVRGDSAAYFCASSPGVAGGYEQYFGPGTRLTVT.

The chain couples TRBV5-1 to TRBJ2-7; 10 positions agree with TRBD2. Per the germline V gene, CDR1 is SGHRS and CDR2 is YFSETQ. CDR3 size: 14 residues. With 4 bases clipped from V and 5 bases from J, the junction kept 6 bases outside the gene matches. CDR3 protein: CASSLSGRADEQYF. The CDR3 DNA sequence: TGCGCCAGCAGCCTGAGCGGGAGGGCCGACGAGCAGTACTTC.

The chain uses TRBV10-3 and TRBJ2-2; 9 bases fit TRBD1. Germline V gene lookup returns CDR1 ENHRY and CDR2 SYGVKD. J lost 3 bases, V lost 6 bases, and 5 bases had no gene match. CDR3 length: 15 residues. CDR3: CAIRPGTGHTGELFF. For the CDR3, the DNA is TGTGCCATCAGGCCCGGGACAGGGCACACCGGGGAGCTGTTTTTT.

This clone appeared a few times. The chain employs TRBV28 and TRBJ1-5; D uncertain. CDR3 length: 19 amino acids. The V gene lost 2 bases and the J gene lost 0 bases, with 20 bases spanning the gap. Germline lookup yields CDR1 MDHEN and CDR2 SYDVKM. The CDR3 loop is CASSLPYYGTSTSNQPQHF. Here the CDR3 DNA reads TGTGCCAGCAGTTTACCATACTACGGAACAAGTACTAGCAATCAGCCCCAGCATTTT.

The V call is TRBV27, the J call TRBJ1-5; 7 positions match TRBD1. CDR1 is MNHEY, CDR2 SMNVEV, per germline (reference sequence). The trim removed 6 bases at V and 5 bases at J, leaving 10 bases unmatched. The CDR3 extends over 15 amino acids. The CDR3 spells CASRRDRISDQPQHF. As DNA, the CDR3 is TGTGCCAGCAGGCGGGACAGAATAAGTGATCAGCCCCAGCATTTT.

This clone has only a few counts. The chain joins TRBV19 to TRBJ1-2; TRBD1 might be the D (5 bases). There are 13 residues in the CDR3. CDR1 and CDR2 from the germline V gene are LNHDA and SQIVND (reference sequence). The ends were cut back, 6 bases at V and 5 bases at J, with 13 bases in the middle. This CDR3 reads CASRSGWDYGYTF. CDR3 in DNA: TGTGCCAGTAGGTCAGGGTGGGATTATGGCTACACCTTC.

The chain couples TRBV7-2 to TRBJ2-7; D might be TRBD2 (6 bases). This CDR3 comprises 14 residues. With 5 bases removed from V and 1 base from J, the gap between germline ends came to 12 bases. CDR1 is SGHTA, CDR2 FQGNSA, per germline. The CDR3 nucleotides are TGTGCCAGCAGCCAGACTAGTCCTTCCTACGAGCAGTACTTC. It specifies CASSQTSPSYEQYF.

This chain joins TRBV14 and TRBJ2-2; D unresolved. The CDR3 is 15 amino acids. CDR1 is SGHDN, CDR2 FVKESK, per germline. Trimming left V 0 bases short and J 2 bases short, with 7 bases between. This CDR3 reads CASSQDAINTGELFF. CDR3 DNA: TGTGCCAGCAGCCAAGATGCTATTAACACCGGGGAGCTGTTTTTT.

The chain couples TRBV19 to TRBJ1-3, with a possible D match to TRBD1 (6 bases). The CDR3 totals 15 residues. CDR1 and CDR2 (germline): LNHDA, SQIVND (reference sequence). Trimming removed 7 bases from V and 0 bases from J, with 13 bases in between. Written as DNA, the CDR3 is TGTGCCAGTACCCCGACAGGTTACTCTGGAAACACCATATATTTT. Its protein product is CASTPTGYSGNTIYF.

The chain links TRBV6-5 to TRBJ2-7; 7 bases line up with TRBD1. Unmatched junction bases numbered 6, after V lost 6 bases and J lost 1 base. The CDR3 contains 14 residues. Germline V CDR1 and CDR2: MNHEY, SVGAGI. CDR3: CASSPRDRSYEQYF. CDR3 DNA sequence: TGTGCCAGCAGCCCTAGGGACAGATCCTACGAGCAGTACTTC.

This chain links TRBV2 with TRBJ1-5, with 9 bases matching TRBD1. The CDR3 loop spans 15 amino acids. V dropped 7 bases and J dropped 6; count of bases not matched to a gene: 10. The germline V gene has CDR1 SNHLY and CDR2 FYNNEI. The CDR3 DNA follows: TGTGCCAGCACCCAACTCGACAGGGGGAGTCAGCCCCAGCATTTT. Protein product: CASTQLDRGSQPQHF.

V gene TRBV10-1 combines with J gene TRBJ1-1; 7 nucleotides line up with TRBD1. Germline-derived CDR1 and CDR2 are WNHNN and SYGVQD (reference sequence). The CDR3 is 20 amino acids. The junction had 26 bases not matched to a gene; V was cut back by 7 bases and J by 3 bases. CDR3 region: CASTPRGRGAHQTWDTEAFF. In DNA, the CDR3 is TGCGCCAGCACCCCTAGGGGGCGAGGAGCCCATCAAACATGGGACACTGAAGCTTTCTTT.

The chain joins TRBV7-2 to TRBJ1-2; 7 bases match TRBD1. The germline gives CDR1 SGHTA, CDR2 FQGNSA. This CDR3 spans 14 amino acids. V lost 7 bases, J lost 4 bases, and 9 bases stayed unmatched. CDR3 region: CASTRTGQIYGYTF. Written as DNA, the CDR3 is TGTGCCAGCACCCGGACAGGTCAGATCTATGGCTACACCTTC.

The chain couples TRBV19 to TRBJ1-5; the D is unclear. Germline CDR1 reads LNHDA; CDR2 reads SQIVND (reference sequence). Deletions cut 9 bases from V and 0 bases from J, with 15 bases between. This CDR3 region has 15 residues. In DNA, the CDR3 is TGTGCCAGCGTAGACAACCCGAATAGCAATCAGCCCCAGCATTTT. It is translated as CASVDNPNSNQPQHF.

The chain combines TRBV29-1 with TRBJ1-2; D possibly corresponds to TRBD1 (5 bases). Trimming left V 3 bases short and J 5 bases short, with 16 bases between. The CDR3 is made up of 14 amino acids. Germline CDR1 and CDR2: SQVTM and ANQGSEA. The CDR3 protein is CSVDFQGMGYGYTF. As DNA, the CDR3 is TGCAGCGTTGATTTCCAGGGTATGGGATATGGCTACACCTTC. Filled out from reference TRBV29-1 and TRBJ1-2, the complete variable domain reads SAVISQKPSRDICQRGTSLTIQCQVDSQVTMMFWYRQQPGQSLTLIATANQGSEATYESGFVIDKFPISRPNLTFSTLTVSNMSPEDSSIYLCSVDFQGMGYGYTFGSGTRLTVV.

This CDR3 reads CASSEGYGDYGYTF. CDR3 in DNA: TGTGCCAGCAGTGAAGGATACGGAGACTATGGCTACACCTTC. The chain uses TRBV2 and TRBJ1-2; unclear D gene. This CDR3 has 14 residues. Germline CDR1 reads SNHLY; CDR2 reads FYNNEI. V dropped 1 base and J dropped 3 bases, with 9 bases sitting between them.

This clone occurred a few times. V and J are TRBV27 and TRBJ1-2; 9 bases are shared with TRBD1. CDR1 is MNHEY and CDR2 is SMNVEV in the germline V gene (reference sequence). With V trimmed by 6 bases and J by 6 bases, 5 bases remained unmatched. This CDR3 has 13 amino acids. CDR3 coding DNA: TGTGCCAGCAGGAATACAGGGGGCCATGGCTACACCTTC. This gives the protein CASRNTGGHGYTF.

The rearrangement links TRBV23-1 to TRBJ2-1; 7 bases fit TRBD2. TRBV23-1 carries the ORF label, with uncertain function. Trimming at V came to 3 bases and at J to 9 bases, leaving 8 bases not matched to a gene. The CDR3 sequence is 14 residues long. The CDR3 protein is CASSHPFAGVEQFF. CDR3 in DNA: TGCGCCAGCAGTCACCCCTTCGCGGGAGTTGAGCAGTTCTTC.

V is TRBV7-9 and J is TRBJ1-1; D perhaps matches TRBD1 (5 bases). The CDR3 spans 17 residues. V lost 3 bases, J lost 9 bases, and 26 bases lay in between. CDR1 is SEHNR, CDR2 FQNEAQ, per germline (reference sequence). CDR3 region: CASSFERWGVREFKAFF. CDR3 nucleotide sequence: TGTGCCAGCAGCTTTGAACGATGGGGGGTAAGGGAATTTAAAGCTTTCTTT.

The chain joins TRBV14 to TRBJ2-1, with 10 bases that match TRBD2. This CDR3 contains 15 residues. CDR1 and CDR2 (germline): SGHDN, FVKESK. Trimming at V came to 2 bases and at J to 3 bases, leaving 1 base not matched to a gene. The CDR3 DNA reads as TGTGCCAGCAGCCAATTAGCGGGGGGCTACAATGAGCAGTTCTTC. Translated: CASSQLAGGYNEQFF.

The CDR3, as DNA: TGTGCCACCATGGGGGGGACCTACGAGCAGTACTTC. Protein: CATMGGTYEQYF. The rearrangement joins TRBV19 to TRBJ2-7; TRBD2 agrees at 7 bases. The CDR3 covers 12 residues. With V trimmed by 10 bases and J by 2 bases, 5 bases remained unmatched. From germline, CDR1 is LNHDA and CDR2 SQIVND (reference sequence).